This T cell receptor beta chain came from a study of OX40 agonist ivuxolimab in advanced cancers. Study context: Three patients showed partial responses: one hepatocellular carcinoma and two cutaneous melanoma cases.

Sequencing was performed with immunoSEQ multiplex PCR; in TCRdb, only in-frame clones are kept and a portion is missing. In the table there are 48,000 or so clones, around 90% of which are singletons. This CDR3 comprises 14 residues. V lost 4 bases, J lost 0 bases, and 10 bases lay in between. CDR1 and CDR2 from the germline V gene are SGHRS and YFSETQ. Regarding the study as a whole: Both blood CD4+ and CD8+ T cells showed clonal growth by week 6 at 0.1 to 3.0 mg/kg. The study found that CD8+ T cells averaged more expanded clones than CD4+.

Blood sampling took place at baseline, cycle 4 day 1, and cycle 7 day 1. Comments on this clone: Its matching antigen is unknown.

The source material was CD4+ or CD8+ T cells sorted from blood, sampled in a trial of the OX40 agonist ivuxolimab. The rearrangement uses TRBV5-1 and TRBJ2-5, with D tentatively TRBD1 (5 bases). The TCR comes from an adult with an advanced solid tumor such as melanoma, head and neck, liver or kidney cancer. The CDR3 sequence is CASSIRQYQETQYF. The CDR3 nucleotides are TGCGCCAGCAGCATCCGACAGTACCAAGAGACCCAGTACTTC.